Below, 17 T cell receptor beta chains from the same sample are listed, as sequenced in a study of T cells after yellow fever vaccination. From the 5' RACE reads, TCRdb called clonotypes with MiXCR, one entry per CDR3 protein. The data show 100,000 to 150,000 distinct CDR3 sequences, roughly 15% seen once. The sample here was CD8+ T cells sorted from PBMCs, taken 5 days after the yellow fever booster vaccination. These receptors originate from a man aged 18 to 30 who received the YFV17D yellow fever vaccine.

The chain joins TRBV6-5 to TRBJ2-3, with a tentative D call TRBD2 (5 bases). Germline-derived CDR1 and CDR2 are MNHEY and SVGAGI. CDR3 length: 13 residues. The V and J ends lost 6 bases and 6 bases respectively, with 13 bases between them. The CDR3: CASSLGLEDTQYF. The CDR3 DNA follows: TGTGCCAGCAGCCTTGGACTCGAGGATACGCAGTATTTT.

The table lists this clonotype with a few counts. The J gene is TRBJ2-7, the V gene TRBV29-1, with no clear D. Looked up from germline, CDR1 is SQVTM and CDR2 is ANQGSEA. With 3 bases removed from V and 2 bases from J, the gap between germline ends came to 11 bases. This CDR3 spans 13 amino acids. CDR3 loop: CSVETGVPYEQYF. CDR3 nucleotides: TGCAGCGTTGAGACTGGGGTCCCCTACGAGCAGTACTTC.

As DNA, the CDR3 is TGTGCCACCAGCAGTGCCAAGGGACCTGGAAACACCATATATTTT. Its translation is CATSSAKGPGNTIYF. The V and J genes are TRBV15 and TRBJ1-3; D possibly corresponds to TRBD1 (5 bases). The CDR3 length is 15 residues. Looked up from germline, CDR1 is LNHNV and CDR2 is YYDKDF (reference sequence). Trimming stripped 3 bases from V and 2 bases from J, with 11 bases between.

Points on this clonotype: One junction end does not reproduce the germline sequence, and a read error may be involved. The chain recombines TRBV20-1 with TRBJ1-2, with D possibly TRBD1 on 6 matching bases. The CDR3 contains 10 residues. CDR1 is DFQATT and CDR2 is SNEGSKA in the germline V gene (reference sequence). The CDR3 sequence: CSASFPARGF. The DNA for the CDR3 is TGCAGTGCTAGTTTCCCCGCCAGGGGTTTC.

This chain links TRBV4-1 with TRBJ1-1; D call uncertain. This CDR3 has 13 residues. Between the trimmed V and J ends, which lost 1 base and 5 bases, there was a span of 8 bases. The germline gives CDR1 MGHRA, CDR2 YSYEKL. The CDR3, as DNA: TGCGCCAGCAGCCAAGTTGGTGGGACTGAAGCTTTCTTT. Amino acids: CASSQVGGTEAFF.

This clonotype was picked up a small number of times. The rearrangement joins TRBV15 to TRBJ2-1, with D possibly matching TRBD1 (5 bases). V was trimmed by 0 bases and J by 8 bases, leaving 17 bases between them. CDR1 and CDR2 from the germline V gene are LNHNV and YYDKDF (reference sequence). This CDR3 has 16 amino acids. The CDR3 region is CATSRELGQGRDEQFF. The CDR3, as DNA: TGTGCCACCAGCAGAGAGCTGGGGCAGGGTCGGGATGAGCAGTTCTTC. Supplemented by reference TRBV15 and TRBJ2-1, the full variable domain reads DAMVIQNPRYQVTQFGKPVTLSCSQTLNHNVMYWYQQKSSQAPKLLFHYYDKDFNNEADTPDNFQSRRPNTSFCFLDIRSPGLGDTAMYLCATSRELGQGRDEQFFGPGTRLTVL.

This clonotype was found a few times. The chain carries TRBV19 and TRBJ1-5, with D possibly matching TRBD1 (5 bases). From germline, CDR1 is LNHDA and CDR2 SQIVND (reference sequence). This CDR3 contains 18 residues. V lost 4 bases and J lost 4, with 23 bases in between. CDR3 sequence: CASSKDIQFPPGNQPQHF. The CDR3, as DNA: TGTGCCAGTAGTAAGGACATTCAATTCCCACCGGGAAATCAGCCCCAGCATTTT.

This clonotype has a handful of counts. The CDR3 loop is CASSDPGQGASTNYGYTF. The CDR3 nucleotides read TGTGCCAGCAGCGACCCAGGGCAGGGAGCCTCGACTAACTATGGCTACACCTTC. The V gene is TRBV7-2, the J gene TRBJ1-2; D is perhaps TRBD1 (5 bases). Germline V gene data show CDR1 as SGHTA and CDR2 as FQGNSA. Trimming removed 5 bases at V and 0 bases at J, with 22 bases between. This CDR3 comprises 18 residues.

This clonotype has more than one count but fewer than ten. The chain is built from TRBV4-1 and TRBJ1-4; no firm D call. Germline V gene data show CDR1 as MGHRA and CDR2 as YSYEKL. Deletions cut 1 base from V and 0 bases from J, with 6 bases between. The CDR3 runs 15 residues. CDR3 amino acids: CASSQGASTNEKLFF. The DNA of the CDR3 is TGCGCCAGCAGCCAAGGGGCCTCAACTAATGAAAAACTGTTTTTT.

The chain links TRBV7-9 to TRBJ2-1; 12 bases match TRBD2. Germline values: CDR1 SEHNR, CDR2 FQNEAQ (reference sequence). This CDR3 has 17 residues. V lost 5 bases to trimming and J lost 3 bases; unmatched junction nucleotides: 8. CDR3 sequence: CASSAPRTSGVYNEQFF. Written as DNA, the CDR3 is TGTGCCAGCAGCGCCCCTAGGACTAGCGGGGTCTACAATGAGCAGTTCTTC.

This clonotype occurred many times. The rearrangement links TRBV12-3 or TRBV12-4 to TRBJ2-7, with D possibly being TRBD2 (6 bases). The ends were cut back, 3 bases at V and 0 bases at J, with 12 bases in the middle. The CDR3 is 15 residues long. The CDR3 spells CASSFGAGPSYEQYF. CDR3 coding DNA: TGTGCCAGCAGTTTTGGGGCGGGACCCTCCTACGAGCAGTACTTC.

The chain couples TRBV12-3 or TRBV12-4 to TRBJ2-7; TRBD1 agrees at 8 bases. The CDR3 is made up of 11 amino acids. V lost 10 bases and J lost 9; bases outside the gene matches: 8. CDR3 in amino acids: CATDRGSTQYV. CDR3 nucleotides: TGTGCCACCGACAGGGGTAGTACGCAGTACGTC.

The gene calls are TRBV9 and TRBJ1-4; D is uncertain. CDR3 length: 14 amino acids. Trimming pared 2 bases from V and 5 bases from J, leaving 10 bases between. Germline assignment: CDR1 SGDLS and CDR2 YYNGEE. The CDR3 reads CASSVRQPNEKLFF. In nucleotides, the CDR3 is TGTGCCAGCAGCGTGCGGCAGCCCAATGAAAAACTGTTTTTT.

This clonotype was counted only a few times. V usage is TRBV19 and J usage is TRBJ2-3, with 13 bases aligning to TRBD2. Germline values: CDR1 LNHDA, CDR2 SQIVND (reference sequence). The CDR3 covers 17 residues. The V gene end was trimmed by 5 bases and the J gene end by 0 bases; junction bases not matched to a gene: 5. The chain's CDR3 is CASSWTSGGASTDTQYF. The CDR3 coding sequence is TGTGCCAGTAGTTGGACTAGCGGGGGAGCTAGCACAGATACGCAGTATTTT.

In its sample, this clonotype was seen a few times. The chain employs TRBV7-3 and TRBJ2-3, with D uncertain. V lost 6 bases and J lost 4, with 17 bases in between. Germline CDR1 reads SGHTA; CDR2 reads FQGTGA. The CDR3 loop spans 15 amino acids. CDR3 nucleotide sequence: TGTGCCAGCAGACCGGGTCCTGACTCGGCAGATACGCAGTATTTT. It yields the protein CASRPGPDSADTQYF. Full variable domain (rest looked up from reference TRBV7-3 and TRBJ2-3): GAGVSQTPSNKVTEKGKYVELRCDPISGHTALYWYRQSLGQGPEFLIYFQGTGAADDSGLPNDRFFAVRPEGSVSTLKIQRTERGDSAVYLCASRPGPDSADTQYFGPGTRLTVL.

This clonotype has just a few counts. V usage is TRBV4-3 and J usage is TRBJ1-6; D unclear. This CDR3 region has 16 residues. CDR1 and CDR2 (germline): LGHNA, YSLEER. Trimming removed 0 bases from V and 7 bases from J, with 13 bases in between. CDR3 amino acids: CASSQDWSGLNSPLHF. DNA for the CDR3: TGCGCCAGCAGCCAAGATTGGAGCGGATTAAATTCACCCCTCCACTTT.

This clonotype has more than one count but fewer than ten. This sequence joins TRBV7-9 and TRBJ2-1; 7 bases are shared with TRBD1. J lost 6 bases, V lost 3 bases, and 5 bases had no gene match. The germline V gene has CDR1 SEHNR and CDR2 FQNEAQ (reference sequence). This CDR3 is 14 amino acids long. CDR3 bases: TGTGCCAGCAGCTTGACAGGGCTCCGCAATGAGCAGTTCTTC. This gives the protein CASSLTGLRNEQFF.